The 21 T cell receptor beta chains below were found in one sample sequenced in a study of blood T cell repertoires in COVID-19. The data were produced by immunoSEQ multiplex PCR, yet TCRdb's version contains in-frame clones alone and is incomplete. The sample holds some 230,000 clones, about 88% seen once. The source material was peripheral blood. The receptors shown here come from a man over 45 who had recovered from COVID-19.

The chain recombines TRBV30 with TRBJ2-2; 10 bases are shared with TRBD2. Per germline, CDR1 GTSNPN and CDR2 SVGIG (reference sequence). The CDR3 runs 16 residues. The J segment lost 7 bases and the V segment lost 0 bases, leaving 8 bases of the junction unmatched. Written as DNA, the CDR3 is TGTGCCTGGAGTGTTAGTCTAGCGGGAGTTTACGGGGAGCTGTTTTTT. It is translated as CAWSVSLAGVYGELFF.

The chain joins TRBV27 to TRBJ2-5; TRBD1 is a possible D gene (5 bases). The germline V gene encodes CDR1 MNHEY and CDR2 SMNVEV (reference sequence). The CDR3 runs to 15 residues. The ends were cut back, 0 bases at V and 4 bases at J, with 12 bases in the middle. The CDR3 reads CASSLSFREAETQYF. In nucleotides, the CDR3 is TGTGCCAGCAGTTTATCGTTCAGGGAAGCAGAGACCCAGTACTTC.

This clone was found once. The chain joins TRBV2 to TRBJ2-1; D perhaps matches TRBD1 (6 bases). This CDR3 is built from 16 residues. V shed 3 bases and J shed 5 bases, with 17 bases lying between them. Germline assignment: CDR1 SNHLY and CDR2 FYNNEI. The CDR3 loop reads CASSDSRQGINNEQFF. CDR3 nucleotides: TGTGCCAGCAGTGATAGTAGGCAGGGGATAAACAATGAGCAGTTCTTC. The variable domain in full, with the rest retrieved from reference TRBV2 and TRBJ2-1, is EPEVTQTPSHQVTQMGQEVILRCVPISNHLYFYWYRQILGQKVEFLVSFYNNEISEKSEIFDDQFSVERPDGSNFTLKIRSTKLEDSAMYFCASSDSRQGINNEQFFGPGTRLTVL.

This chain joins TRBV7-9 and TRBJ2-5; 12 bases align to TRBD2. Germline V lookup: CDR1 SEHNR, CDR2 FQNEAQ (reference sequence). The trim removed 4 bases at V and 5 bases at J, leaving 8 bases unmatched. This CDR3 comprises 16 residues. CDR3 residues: CASSSSGRAFGETQYF. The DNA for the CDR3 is TGTGCCAGCAGCTCTAGCGGGAGGGCCTTCGGGGAGACCCAGTACTTC.

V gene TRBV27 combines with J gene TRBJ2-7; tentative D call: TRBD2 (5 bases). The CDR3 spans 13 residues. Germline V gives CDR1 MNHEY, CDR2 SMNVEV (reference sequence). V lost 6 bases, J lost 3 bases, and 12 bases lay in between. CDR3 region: CASSEGTSYEQYF. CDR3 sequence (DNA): TGTGCCAGCAGCGAGGGAACTAGCTACGAGCAGTACTTC.

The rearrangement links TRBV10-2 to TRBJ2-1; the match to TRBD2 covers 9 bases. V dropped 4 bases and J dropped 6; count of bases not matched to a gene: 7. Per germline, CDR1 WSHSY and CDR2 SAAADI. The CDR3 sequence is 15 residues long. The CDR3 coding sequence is TGCGCCAGCAGTGCAGGGCTAGCGGGGCTCAATGAGCAGTTCTTC. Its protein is CASSAGLAGLNEQFF.

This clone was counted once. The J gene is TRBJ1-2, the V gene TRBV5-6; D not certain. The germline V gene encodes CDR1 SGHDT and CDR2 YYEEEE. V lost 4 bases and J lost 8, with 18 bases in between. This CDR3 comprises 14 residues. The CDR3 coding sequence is TGTGCCAGCAGCCACGGTCCGAGCGCGCAGGGCTACACCTTC. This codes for CASSHGPSAQGYTF.

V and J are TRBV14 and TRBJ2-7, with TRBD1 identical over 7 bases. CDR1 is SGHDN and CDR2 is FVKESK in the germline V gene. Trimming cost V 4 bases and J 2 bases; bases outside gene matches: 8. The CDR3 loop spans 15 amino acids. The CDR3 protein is CASSPRVQGTYEQYF. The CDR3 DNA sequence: TGTGCCAGCAGCCCTCGGGTACAGGGGACCTACGAGCAGTACTTC.

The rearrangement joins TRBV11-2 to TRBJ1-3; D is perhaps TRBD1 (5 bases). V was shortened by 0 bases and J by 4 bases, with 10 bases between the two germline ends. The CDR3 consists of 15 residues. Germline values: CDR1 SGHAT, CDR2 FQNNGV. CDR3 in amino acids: CASSLDRVAGNTIYF. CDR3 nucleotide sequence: TGTGCCAGCAGCTTAGACAGGGTGGCGGGAAACACCATATATTTT.

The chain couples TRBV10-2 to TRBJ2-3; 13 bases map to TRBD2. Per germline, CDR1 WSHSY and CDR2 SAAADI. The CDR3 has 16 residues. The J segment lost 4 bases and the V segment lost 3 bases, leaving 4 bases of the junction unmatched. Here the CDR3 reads CASSDWTSGSPDTQYF. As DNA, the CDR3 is TGCGCCAGCAGTGACTGGACTAGCGGGAGTCCAGATACGCAGTATTTT.

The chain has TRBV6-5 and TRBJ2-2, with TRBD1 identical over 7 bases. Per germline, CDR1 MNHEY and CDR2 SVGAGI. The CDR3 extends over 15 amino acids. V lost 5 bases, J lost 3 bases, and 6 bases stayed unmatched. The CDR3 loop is CASSKQTGYTGELFF. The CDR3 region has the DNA TGTGCCAGCAGTAAACAGACAGGGTACACCGGGGAGCTGTTTTTT.

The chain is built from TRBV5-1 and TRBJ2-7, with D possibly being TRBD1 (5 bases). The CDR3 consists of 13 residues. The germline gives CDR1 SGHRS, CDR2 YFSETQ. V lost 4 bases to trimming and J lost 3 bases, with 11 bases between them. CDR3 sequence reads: CASSRGHLYEQYF. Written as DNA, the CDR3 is TGCGCCAGCAGCCGAGGACACCTCTACGAGCAGTACTTC.

CDR3 sequence (DNA): TGTGCCAGCAGTGAACAGAGCAGGGGATATTACGAGCAGTACTTC. Residues: CASSEQSRGYYEQYF. This chain links TRBV2 with TRBJ2-7; TRBD1 is a possible D gene (6 bases). The germline V gene encodes CDR1 SNHLY and CDR2 FYNNEI. The V end lost 2 bases, the J end lost 4 bases, and 15 bases lay between the germline ends. The CDR3 length is 15 residues.

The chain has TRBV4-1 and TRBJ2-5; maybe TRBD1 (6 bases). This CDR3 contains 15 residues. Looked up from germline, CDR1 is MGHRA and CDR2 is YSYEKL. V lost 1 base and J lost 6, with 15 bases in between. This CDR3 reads CASSQGWTAEKTQYF. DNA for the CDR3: TGCGCCAGCAGCCAAGGATGGACAGCCGAAAAGACCCAGTACTTC.

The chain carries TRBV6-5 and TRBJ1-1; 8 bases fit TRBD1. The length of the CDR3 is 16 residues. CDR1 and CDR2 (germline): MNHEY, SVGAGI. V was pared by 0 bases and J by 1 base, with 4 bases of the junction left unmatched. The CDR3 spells CASSYSGQGRNTEAFF. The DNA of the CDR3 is TGTGCCAGCAGTTACTCAGGACAGGGTAGGAACACTGAAGCTTTCTTT.

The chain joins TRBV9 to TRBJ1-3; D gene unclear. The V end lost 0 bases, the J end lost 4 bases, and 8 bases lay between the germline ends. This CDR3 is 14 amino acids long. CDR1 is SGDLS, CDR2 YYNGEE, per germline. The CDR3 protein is CASSVDGRGNTIYF. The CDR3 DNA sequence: TGTGCCAGCAGCGTAGACGGGAGGGGAAACACCATATATTTT.

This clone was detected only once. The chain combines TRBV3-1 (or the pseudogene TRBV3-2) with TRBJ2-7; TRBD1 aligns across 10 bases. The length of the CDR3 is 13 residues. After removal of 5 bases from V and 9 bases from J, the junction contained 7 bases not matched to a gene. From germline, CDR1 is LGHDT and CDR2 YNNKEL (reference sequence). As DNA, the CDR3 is TGTGCCAGCAGCTCGGGACAGGGGCCAGGGCAGTACTTC. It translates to CASSSGQGPGQYF.

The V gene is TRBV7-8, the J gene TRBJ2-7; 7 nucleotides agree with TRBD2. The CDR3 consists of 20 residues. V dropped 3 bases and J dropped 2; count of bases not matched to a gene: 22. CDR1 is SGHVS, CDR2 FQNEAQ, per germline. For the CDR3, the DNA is TGTGCCAGCAGCTTTACTACCGGGGCCAGTTGGACTAGGGCCGCCTACGAGCAGTACTTC. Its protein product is CASSFTTGASWTRAAYEQYF.

For the CDR3, the DNA is TGTGCCACCAAGGGAGCACCGGGTCGCGGGCCCACTAATGAAAAACTGTTTTTT. Protein product: CATKGAPGRGPTNEKLFF. The V call is TRBV19, the J call TRBJ1-4; no clear D gene. Germline CDR1 LNHDA, CDR2 SQIVND (reference sequence). Between the trimmed V and J ends, which lost 10 bases and 2 bases, there was a span of 26 bases. This CDR3 spans 18 amino acids.

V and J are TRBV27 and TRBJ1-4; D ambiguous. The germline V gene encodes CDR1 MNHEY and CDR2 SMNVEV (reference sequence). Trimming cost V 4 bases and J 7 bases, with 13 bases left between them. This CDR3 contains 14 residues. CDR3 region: CASSYDPAGEKLFF. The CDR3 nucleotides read TGTGCCAGCAGTTACGACCCGGCGGGTGAAAAACTGTTTTTT.

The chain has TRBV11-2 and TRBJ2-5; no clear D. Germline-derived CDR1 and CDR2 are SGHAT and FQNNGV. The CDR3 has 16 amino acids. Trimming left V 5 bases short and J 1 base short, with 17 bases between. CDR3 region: CASSPRSKSFQETQYF. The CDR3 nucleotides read TGTGCCAGCAGCCCCCGGAGCAAATCATTCCAAGAGACCCAGTACTTC.